These 30 T cell receptor beta chains came from one sample sequenced in a study of circulating CD8 cells and anti-PD-1 response in melanoma. Each library started from around 14 ng of total RNA using the QIAseq Immune Repertoire TCR panel. TCRdb reprocessed the reads via MiXCR and lists one record per CDR3 protein. This sample has approximately 2,000 distinct CDR3 sequences, with approximately 7% found just once. Live CD3+CD8+TCRalphabeta+ cells were sorted into four subsets by PD-1 and/or TIGIT. Sequenced material: CD8+ T cells from PBMCs, taken at baseline or after one month of anti-PD-1 therapy (not recorded which). These TCRs come from a human donor with melanoma.

This clonotype rates as large. This chain links TRBV19 with TRBJ1-1; tentative D call: TRBD1 (6 bases). This CDR3 region has 14 residues. The V end was cut by 6 bases, the J end by 1 base, with 12 bases between. The germline gives CDR1 LNHDA, CDR2 SQIVND (reference sequence). Here the CDR3 reads CASSTGTRNTEAFF. The DNA for the CDR3 is TGTGCCAGTAGCACCGGGACAAGGAACACTGAAGCTTTCTTT.

By share, this clonotype counts as medium-sized. The chain uses TRBV25-1 and TRBJ2-3; perhaps TRBD1 as D (6 bases). Germline V gives CDR1 MGHDK, CDR2 SYGVNS. V was pared by 9 bases and J by 7 bases, with 14 bases between. The CDR3 runs 12 residues. CDR3 bases: TGTGCCAGTTCATCGGACAGAAATACGCAGTATTTT. Its protein is CASSSDRNTQYF.

In its sample, this clonotype ranks as medium-sized (0.01 to 0.1%). The genes are TRBV19 and TRBJ1-1; 7 bases are a match to TRBD1. The V and J ends lost 5 bases and 5 bases, in that order; junction bases with no gene match: 8. Looked up from germline, CDR1 is LNHDA and CDR2 is SQIVND (reference sequence). This CDR3 region has 14 residues. In DNA, the CDR3 is TGTGCCAGTAGTGAAGGGACAGTTGGAACTGAAGCTTTCTTT. It specifies CASSEGTVGTEAFF.

The chain links TRBV7-2 to TRBJ2-7; TRBD2 matches 14 bases. V gave up 3 bases and J gave up 0 bases; unmatched junction bases: 7. The CDR3 contains 18 residues. Germline CDR1 reads SGHTA; CDR2 reads FQGNSA. The CDR3 DNA reads TGTGCCAGCAGCTTCCTATCGGGGACTAGCGGGAGCTCCTACGAGCAGTACTTC. Its protein is CASSFLSGTSGSSYEQYF. Variable domain in full (rest from reference TRBV7-2 and TRBJ2-7): GAGVSQSPSNKVTEKGKDVELRCDPISGHTALYWYRQSLGQGLEFLIYFQGNSAPDKSGLPSDRFSAERTGGSVSTLTIQRTQQEDSAVYLCASSFLSGTSGSSYEQYFGPGTRLTVT.

As regards this clonotype: A much larger clone is a single base away; this may be a read error. V and J are TRBV28 and TRBJ2-1; tentative D call: TRBD2 (5 bases). The V gene lost 5 bases and the J gene lost 4 bases, with 15 bases spanning the gap. This CDR3 has 15 residues. The germline V gene encodes CDR1 MDHEN and CDR2 SYDVKM. This chain's CDR3 is CASSTRLEVYNEQFF. The CDR3 DNA reads as TGTGCCAGCAGTACTAGACTGGAGGTTTACAATGAGCAGTTCTTC.

By share, this clonotype counts as medium-sized. The chain links TRBV29-1 to TRBJ2-1, with a possible D match to TRBD2 (7 bases). Germline V gene sequence: CDR1 SQVTM, CDR2 ANQGSEA. The CDR3 is made up of 16 amino acids. The germline V and J ends were trimmed by 0 bases and 4 bases, with 16 bases remaining between them. DNA of the CDR3: TGCAGCGTTGAAGATAGGGGGGAGGGCCGTTACAATGAGCAGTTCTTC. Protein sequence: CSVEDRGEGRYNEQFF.

This clonotype is medium-sized by share. This chain connects TRBV12-3 or TRBV12-4 to TRBJ2-3; D uncertain. CDR3 length: 13 amino acids. Trimming removed 4 bases at V and 3 bases at J, with 8 bases between. This CDR3 is CASSSSETDTQYF. In DNA, the CDR3 is TGTGCCAGCAGTTCAAGCGAAACAGATACGCAGTATTTT.

The rearrangement links TRBV19 to TRBJ1-1, with D possibly TRBD1 on 6 matching bases. CDR1 and CDR2 from the germline V gene are LNHDA and SQIVND (reference sequence). The CDR3 covers 13 residues. Trimming pared 7 bases from V and 2 bases from J, leaving 11 bases between. CDR3 in amino acids: CASTRTVNTEAFF. The CDR3 DNA reads as TGTGCCAGTACCCGGACAGTAAACACTGAAGCTTTCTTT.

This clonotype is medium-sized (0.01 to 0.1%) in the sample. This chain joins TRBV9 and TRBJ1-5, with a possible D match to TRBD1 (6 bases). The germline gives CDR1 SGDLS, CDR2 YYNGEE. With 0 bases removed from V and 0 bases from J, the gap between germline ends came to 19 bases. The CDR3 loop spans 19 amino acids. CDR3 sequence reads: CASSVVRGAGLVSNQPQHF. The CDR3 DNA reads as TGTGCCAGCAGCGTAGTCCGGGGGGCCGGGTTAGTTAGCAATCAGCCCCAGCATTTT.

This clonotype rates as medium-sized. This chain connects TRBV27 to TRBJ1-1, with TRBD1 as a possible D gene (5 bases). CDR3 length equals 13 residues. Germline CDR1 MNHEY, CDR2 SMNVEV (reference sequence). The V end lost 3 bases, the J end lost 4 bases, and 9 bases lay between the germline ends. For the CDR3, the DNA is TGTGCCAGCAGTTTGGGGGAGGCCACTGAAGCTTTCTTT. Its protein is CASSLGEATEAFF.

In its sample, this clonotype ranks as large. This chain links TRBV2 with TRBJ2-3; D is unclear. Between the trimmed V and J ends, which lost 4 bases and 0 bases, there was a span of 14 bases. Germline V CDR1 and CDR2: SNHLY, FYNNEI. The CDR3 runs to 16 residues. In nucleotides, the CDR3 is TGTGCCAGCAGTGTGGACGGCTCTGAAAGCACAGATACGCAGTATTTT. Protein product: CASSVDGSESTDTQYF.

In its sample, this clonotype ranks as large. The rearrangement uses TRBV28 and TRBJ2-3; 7 bases fit TRBD2. With V trimmed by 6 bases and J by 1 base, 10 bases remained unmatched. The CDR3 runs 16 residues. Per the germline V gene, CDR1 is MDHEN and CDR2 is SYDVKM. CDR3 amino acids: CASRYRSGSRTDTQYF. In nucleotides, the CDR3 is TGTGCCAGCAGATATCGTAGCGGGTCACGCACAGATACGCAGTATTTT.

The chain combines TRBV7-8 with TRBJ2-2, with 8 bases aligning to TRBD2. Germline values: CDR1 SGHVS, CDR2 FQNEAQ. The CDR3 contains 17 residues. V gave up 1 base and J gave up 1 base; unmatched junction bases: 5. Here the CDR3 DNA reads TGTGCCAGCAGCTTAGAACTAGCGGAGATGAACACCGGGGAGCTGTTTTTT. This translates into CASSLELAEMNTGELFF.

By frequency in the sample, this clonotype is medium-sized. The chain combines TRBV24-1 with TRBJ2-3; TRBD1 agrees at 12 bases. The junction had 1 base not matched to a gene; V was cut back by 2 bases and J by 2 bases. Germline V gene sequence: CDR1 KGHDR, CDR2 SFDVKD. The CDR3 has 16 residues. CDR3 protein: CATSDWDRGPTDTQYF. The DNA of the CDR3 is TGTGCCACCAGTGATTGGGACAGGGGGCCCACAGATACGCAGTATTTT.

By share, this clonotype counts as medium-sized (0.01 to 0.1%). The J gene is TRBJ2-2, the V gene TRBV2, with D unresolved. There are 13 residues in the CDR3. Per the germline V gene, CDR1 is SNHLY and CDR2 is FYNNEI. The V and J ends lost 0 bases and 5 bases respectively, with 4 bases between them. CDR3 DNA: TGTGCCAGCAGTGAAGCGATAACCGGGGAGCTGTTTTTT. Amino acids: CASSEAITGELFF.

By share of the sample, this clonotype is medium-sized. The chain uses TRBV25-1 and TRBJ1-1; 8 nucleotides agree with TRBD1. Germline values: CDR1 MGHDK, CDR2 SYGVNS. Trimming cost V 9 bases and J 4 bases; bases outside gene matches: 7. This CDR3 is 13 amino acids long. The DNA of the CDR3 is TGTGCCAGTACCGGACAGGGAGTCACTGAAGCTTTCTTT. It translates to CASTGQGVTEAFF. The full variable domain, in which reference TRBV25-1 and TRBJ1-1 provide the parts outside the CDR3, is EADIYQTPRYLVIGTGKKITLECSQTMGHDKMYWYQQDPGMELHLIHYSYGVNSTEKGDLSSESTVSRIRTEHFPLTLESARPSHTSQYLCASTGQGVTEAFFGQGTRLTVV.

This clonotype rates as medium-sized. This chain uses TRBV2 with TRBJ1-1; no clear D gene. V gave up 8 bases and J gave up 4 bases, with 8 bases separating them. CDR1 is SNHLY and CDR2 is FYNNEI in the germline V gene. The CDR3 loop spans 11 amino acids. The CDR3 DNA reads TGTGCCAGCCCGGATGCCACTGAAGCTTTCTTT. Its protein product is CASPDATEAFF.

This clonotype qualifies as medium-sized. The chain is built from TRBV27 and TRBJ2-7; 7 nucleotides line up with TRBD1. The CDR3 sequence is 16 residues long. Trimming at V came to 10 bases and at J to 3 bases, leaving 18 bases not matched to a gene. The germline V gene encodes CDR1 MNHEY and CDR2 SMNVEV (reference sequence). The CDR3 spells CATYGAGGYKGYEQYF. CDR3 nucleotides: TGTGCCACCTATGGGGCAGGGGGATATAAAGGCTACGAGCAGTACTTC.

By sample share, this clonotype is medium-sized. The gene calls are TRBV28 and TRBJ2-4; D tentatively reads TRBD1 or TRBD2 (6 bases each). Germline CDR1 reads MDHEN; CDR2 reads SYDVKM. V gave up 2 bases and J gave up 1 base, with 24 bases separating them. This CDR3 has 20 residues. CDR3 sequence (DNA): TGTGCCAGCAGTTTACCCTCAGCAGGGGAGGTACGAAATGCCAAAAACATTCAGTACTTC. Encoded protein: CASSLPSAGEVRNAKNIQYF.

This clonotype showed up just a few times. The J gene is TRBJ2-7, the V gene TRBV7-6; TRBD1 is a possible D gene (5 bases). CDR1 is SGHVS and CDR2 is FNYEAQ in the germline V gene. V was shortened by 3 bases and J by 3 bases, with 12 bases between the two germline ends. The CDR3 spans 14 residues. For the CDR3, the DNA is TGTGCCAGCAGCTTGTCAGGGCAGGGCTACGAGCAGTACTTC. This codes for CASSLSGQGYEQYF.

This clonotype appeared a few times. A much larger clone differs by one base, so this may be a read error. This rearrangement joins TRBV9 to TRBJ1-1, with D unresolved. Germline values: CDR1 SGDLS, CDR2 YYNGEE. The CDR3 spans 14 residues. The CDR3 DNA reads as TGTGCCAGCAGCGCTGGCGGACCTCGGACTGGAGCTTTCTTT. This sequence encodes CASSAGGPRTGAFF.

This clonotype appeared a few times. The J gene is TRBJ1-5, the V gene TRBV28, with D hard to call. V lost 2 bases, J lost 5 bases, and 10 bases lay in between. The CDR3 is made up of 14 amino acids. The germline V gene encodes CDR1 MDHEN and CDR2 SYDVKM. In nucleotides, the CDR3 is TGTGCCAGCAGTTTAGCAGGCCGACATCAGCCCCAGCATTTT. This codes for CASSLAGRHQPQHF.

This clonotype is labeled as large. The chain couples TRBV6-5 to TRBJ1-1; D uncertain. This CDR3 contains 14 residues. Germline assignment: CDR1 MNHEY and CDR2 SVGAGI. Trimming pared 2 bases from V and 0 bases from J, leaving 7 bases between. The CDR3 protein is CASSYNFMNTEAFF. CDR3 in DNA: TGTGCCAGCAGTTACAATTTCATGAACACTGAAGCTTTCTTT.

Sample share makes this clonotype medium-sized. The rearrangement joins TRBV7-2 to TRBJ1-5; the D gene is possibly TRBD1 (5 bases). The V end lost 2 bases, the J end lost 5 bases, and 7 bases lay between the germline ends. Germline V gene lookup returns CDR1 SGHTA and CDR2 FQGNSA. This CDR3 has 13 amino acids. CDR3 protein: CASSLWGYQPQHF. The DNA for the CDR3 is TGTGCCAGCAGCTTATGGGGGTATCAGCCCCAGCATTTT. The entire variable domain, with the rest obtained from reference TRBV7-2 and TRBJ1-5, is as follows: GAGVSQSPSNKVTEKGKDVELRCDPISGHTALYWYRQSLGQGLEFLIYFQGNSAPDKSGLPSDRFSAERTGGSVSTLTIQRTQQEDSAVYLCASSLWGYQPQHFGDGTRLSIL.

This clonotype is medium-sized in the sample. The J gene is TRBJ2-1, the V gene TRBV24-1; unclear D gene. The CDR3 totals 17 residues. The V and J ends lost 0 bases and 2 bases respectively, with 13 bases between them. Germline V gene data show CDR1 as KGHDR and CDR2 as SFDVKD. The CDR3 here is CATSDLQSARPYNEQFF. For the CDR3, the DNA is TGTGCCACCAGTGATTTGCAATCGGCTCGGCCCTACAATGAGCAGTTCTTC.

In the case of this clonotype: A much larger clone is a single base away; this may be a read error. The chain couples TRBV27 to TRBJ2-7, with unresolved D. CDR3 size: 13 residues. CDR1 is MNHEY, CDR2 SMNVEV, per germline (reference sequence). CDR3 coding DNA: TGTGCCAGCAGCCTTTCTAGTACCTACGAGCAGCACTTC. Residues: CASSLSSTYEQHF.

The J gene is TRBJ2-1, the V gene TRBV9, with TRBD1 matching 7 bases. V lost 3 bases, J lost 8 bases, and 14 bases stayed unmatched. Germline CDR1 and CDR2: SGDLS and YYNGEE. The CDR3 has 16 amino acids. DNA of the CDR3: TGTGCCAGCAGCGAGAACTTAAGGGGGCGCCGAGATGAGCAGTTCTTC. Translating it yields CASSENLRGRRDEQFF.

This clonotype is classed as large (0.1 to 1%). The chain is built from TRBV20-1 and TRBJ2-7; 11 nucleotides match TRBD2. The V gene end was trimmed by 3 bases and the J gene end by 2 bases; junction bases not matched to a gene: 6. This CDR3 has 15 residues. The germline gives CDR1 DFQATT, CDR2 SNEGSKA (reference sequence). The CDR3 region is CSASGLAGGTYEQYF. The CDR3 coding sequence is TGCAGTGCTAGCGGCCTAGCGGGAGGAACCTACGAGCAGTACTTC.

This clonotype is categorized as large (0.1 to 1%). The CDR3 coding sequence is TGTGCCAGCAGCCGTGCGACAGGGGTAGGCTACGAGCAGTACTTC. Amino acid sequence: CASSRATGVGYEQYF. The chain employs TRBV5-5 and TRBJ2-7, with TRBD1 identical over 8 bases. The ends lost 4 bases at V and 3 bases at J; junction bases unmatched: 9. This CDR3 is 15 amino acids long. The germline V gene encodes CDR1 SGHKS and CDR2 YYEKEE (reference sequence).

This clonotype was counted a few times. The chain is built from TRBV6-5 and TRBJ2-7; no clear D. V shed 6 bases and J shed 0 bases, with 12 bases lying between them. CDR1 is MNHEY, CDR2 SVGAGI, per germline. This CDR3 has 14 residues. The CDR3 region is CASSPGVSSYEQYF. CDR3 bases: TGTGCCAGCAGCCCCGGCGTTAGCTCCTACGAGCAGTACTTC.